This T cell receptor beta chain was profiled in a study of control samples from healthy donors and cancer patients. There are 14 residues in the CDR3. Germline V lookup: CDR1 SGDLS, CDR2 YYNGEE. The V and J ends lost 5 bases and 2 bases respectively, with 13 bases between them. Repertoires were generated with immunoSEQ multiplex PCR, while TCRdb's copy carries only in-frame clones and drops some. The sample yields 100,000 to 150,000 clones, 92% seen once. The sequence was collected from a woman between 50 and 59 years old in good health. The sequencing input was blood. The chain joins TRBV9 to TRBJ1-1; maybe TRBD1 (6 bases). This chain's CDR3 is CASRPRGANTEAFF. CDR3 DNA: TGTGCCAGCAGACCCCGGGGGGCTAACACTGAAGCTTTCTTT.